A selection of T cell receptor beta chains follows, all from one sample in a study of CXCR3-negative and CXCR3-positive naive CD8 T cells. TCRdb reprocessed the 5' RACE reads, keeping one entry per CDR3 protein, no DNA. This sample's table reports approximately 38,000 distinct CDR3 sequences. Sequencing was performed on memory CD8+ T cells from blood. These receptors were taken from a human donor in good health. Some clones in this sample may be carry-over from other donors' samples. CDR3s include the opening cysteine and the closing phenylalanine or tryptophan. The size of a clone is reported for some rows only, either as once, few or many, or as a class for expanded clones.

j_gene | v_gene | abundance | CDR3aa
TRBJ2-7 | TRBV20-1 | medium-sized | CSATKTGSYEQYF
TRBJ2-1 | TRBV19 | - | CASSIIGGGDYNEQFF
TRBJ2-7 | TRBV12-3/TRBV12-4 | - | CASRPGQGASYEQYF
TRBJ1-5 | TRBV7-9 | - | CASSLATVGNQPQHF
TRBJ2-4 | TRBV27 | - | CASRSLLGARAKNIQYF
TRBJ1-1 | TRBV7-9 | - | CASNRQGHTEAFF
TRBJ1-2 | TRBV6-2/TRBV6-3 | - | CASINRGSIYGYTF
TRBJ2-5 | TRBV7-7 | - | CASSRRGGAETQYF
TRBJ1-1 | TRBV25-1 | - | CASSETGTVNTEAFF
TRBJ2-3 | TRBV12-3/TRBV12-4 | - | CASRMAVSDTDTQYF
TRBJ2-5 | TRBV12-3/TRBV12-4 | - | CASSLALHPETQYF
TRBJ2-4 | TRBV4-3 | - | CASSPENKNIQYF
TRBJ2-3 | TRBV7-9 | - | CASSHPASGTSTDTQYF
TRBJ2-1 | TRBV10-3 | medium-sized | CAISARTSSSYNEQFF
TRBJ2-1 | TRBV7-9 | - | CASSSIAARPYNEQFF
TRBJ2-1 | TRBV4-1 | - | CASSQSQIGDEQFF
TRBJ2-7 | TRBV15 | - | CATSTERGSGAYEQYF
TRBJ2-7 | TRBV4-3 | - | CASSASSGGSYEQYF
TRBJ1-2 | TRBV4-3 | - | CASSPKWAVPNYGYTF
TRBJ1-1 | TRBV29-1 | - | CSVETAENTEAFF
TRBJ2-1 | TRBV7-3 | - | CASSSLGQGEVGEQFF
TRBJ2-7 | TRBV5-5 | - | CASRSTGWPGYEQYF
TRBJ2-3 | TRBV6-4 | medium-sized | CASTPGQGSDTQYF
TRBJ2-7 | TRBV7-3 | - | CASSLTTGGQQYF
TRBJ2-4 | TRBV5-4 | - | CASSLGVGGDIQYF
TRBJ2-3 | TRBV20-1 | - | CSAPGRDHTDTQYF
TRBJ2-1 | TRBV27 | - | CASSPSGTSYNEQFF
TRBJ1-1 | TRBV6-5 | - | CASSYSRGGGTEAFF
TRBJ2-5 | TRBV9 | - | CASSVGGSQETQYF
TRBJ2-7 | TRBV4-3 | - | CASSQIAGGAYEQYF
TRBJ1-1 | TRBV10-3 | - | CATNEGATEAFF
TRBJ2-1 | TRBV15 | - | CATHPGVAGSVSDEQFF
TRBJ2-2 | TRBV28 | - | CASSLGRKPVELFF
TRBJ2-7 | TRBV7-2 | - | CASSSWTGYEQYF
TRBJ2-5 | TRBV20-1 | - | CSARAGGPVETQYF
TRBJ1-5 | TRBV28 | - | CASSETRGMAQHF
TRBJ2-7 | TRBV21-1 | - | CASNWGRYYEQYF
TRBJ2-2 | TRBV7-2 | - | CATDSPRERTGELFF
TRBJ1-5 | TRBV28 | - | CASSLTGEPQHF
TRBJ2-2 | TRBV29-1 | - | CSVVEALDMNTGELFF
TRBJ2-7 | TRBV7-2 | - | CASSSLPGQSYEQYF
TRBJ1-5 | TRBV21-1 | - | CASSPGQGIYQPQHF
TRBJ1-2 | TRBV29-1 | - | CSVYASSGYTF
TRBJ2-3 | TRBV12-3/TRBV12-4 | - | CASSWTSKAQYF
TRBJ2-1 | TRBV27 | - | CASSLAGLAYNEQFF
TRBJ2-1 | TRBV25-1 | - | CASSGSIEQFF
TRBJ2-7 | TRBV28 | - | CASRRQGGIYGQYF
TRBJ2-7 | TRBV6-5 | - | CASSPPLGDEQYF
TRBJ1-2 | TRBV29-1 | - | CSVDLRPFGSNYGYTF
TRBJ2-7 | TRBV6-2/TRBV6-3 | - | CASSYGSESYEQYF
TRBJ2-2 | TRBV27 | - | CASGLVAGANTGELFF
TRBJ2-3 | TRBV27 | - | CAAGGLVSDTQYF
TRBJ2-5 | TRBV29-1 | - | CSVEEGRGETQYF
TRBJ2-1 | TRBV7-9 | - | CASSLARAHGPYNEQFF
TRBJ2-2 | TRBV7-2 | - | CASSHRTSGIRTGELFF